A single sample is the source of the 27 T cell receptor beta chains below, sequenced in a study of early T cells in non-severe SARS-CoV-2 infection. TCRdb ran MiXCR on the 5' RACE reads and lists one entry per CDR3 protein. The sample consists of tens of thousands of distinct CDR3 sequences, 9.5% to 15% of them appearing once. The starting material was whole blood, obtained at baseline. These receptors all come from an adult who was a healthcare worker with PCR-confirmed SARS-CoV-2 infection or an uninfected control (not recorded which).

This rearrangement joins TRBV11-2 to TRBJ1-6, with D unclear. CDR1 SGHAT and CDR2 FQNNGV come from the germline V gene. The CDR3 is made up of 12 amino acids. With 5 bases removed from V and 8 bases from J, the gap between germline ends came to 7 bases. CDR3 nucleotide sequence: TGTGCCAGCAGCACGCGACATTCACCCCTCCACTTT. Residues: CASSTRHSPLHF. The full variable domain, completed using reference TRBV11-2 and TRBJ1-6, is EAGVAQSPRYKIIEKRQSVAFWCNPISGHATLYWYQQILGQGPKLLIQFQNNGVVDDSQLPKDRFSAERLKGVDSTLKIQPAKLEDSAVYLCASSTRHSPLHFGNGTRLTVT.

This clonotype was detected a few times. The chain combines TRBV12-3 or TRBV12-4 with TRBJ1-2, with 7 positions matching TRBD1. The CDR3 length is 14 residues. Germline trimming cut 5 bases from V and 8 bases from J; bases unmatched to any gene: 11. CDR3 bases: TGTGCCAGCAGTCGGACAGGAATAAAATACGGCTACACCTTC. Amino acids: CASSRTGIKYGYTF.

In this sample, this clonotype turned up a few times. V and J are TRBV7-2 and TRBJ2-3; 8 positions agree with TRBD2. From germline, CDR1 is SGHTA and CDR2 FQGNSA. The CDR3 consists of 16 residues. Germline trimming cut 1 base from V and 6 bases from J; bases unmatched to any gene: 9. The CDR3 nucleotides are TGTGCCAGCAGCTTAGGACCGGGGGGGCCGGGTGATACGCAGTATTTT. Translated, it gives CASSLGPGGPGDTQYF.

This clonotype occurred a few times. V gene TRBV7-2 combines with J gene TRBJ2-6; 7 nucleotides match TRBD2. The CDR3 is 17 residues long. V was pared by 2 bases and J by 0 bases, with 4 bases of the junction left unmatched. Germline CDR1 and CDR2: SGHTA and FQGNSA. The CDR3 DNA reads TGTGCCAGCAGCTTAAGCGGGGCTCGCTCTGGGGCCAACGTCCTGACTTTC. It encodes CASSLSGARSGANVLTF.

The V call is TRBV7-9, the J call TRBJ2-6; D gene ambiguous. CDR3 length equals 17 residues. CDR1 and CDR2 (germline): SEHNR, FQNEAQ (reference sequence). V gave up 6 bases and J gave up 0 bases, with 15 bases separating them. CDR3 sequence: CASSLQGSFSGANVLTF. The DNA of the CDR3 is TGTGCCAGCAGTTTACAAGGTTCCTTCTCTGGGGCCAACGTCCTGACTTTC.

The rearrangement joins TRBV29-1 to TRBJ2-3; TRBD2 might be the D (6 bases). Trimming pared 6 bases from V and 1 base from J, leaving 11 bases between. The CDR3 has 13 amino acids. Looked up from germline, CDR1 is SQVTM and CDR2 is ANQGSEA. DNA of the CDR3: TGCAGCGTGGTGCGGGAAGGCACAGATACGCAGTATTTT. This sequence encodes CSVVREGTDTQYF.

At least ten counts were recorded for this clonotype. The rearrangement uses TRBV7-2 and TRBJ1-4; D unclear. CDR1 is SGHTA and CDR2 is FQGNSA in the germline V gene. V lost 6 bases and J 0 bases, leaving 11 bases between the germline ends. The CDR3 is 15 amino acids. The CDR3 spells CASRSLFATNEKLFF. CDR3 nucleotide sequence: TGTGCCAGCAGGTCCCTATTCGCAACTAATGAAAAACTGTTTTTT.

The chain carries TRBV20-1 and TRBJ1-2; D possibly corresponds to TRBD1 (6 bases). The CDR3 length is 13 residues. V gave up 6 bases and J gave up 5 bases, with 16 bases separating them. Germline V gene data show CDR1 as DFQATT and CDR2 as SNEGSKA (reference sequence). The CDR3 bases are TGCAGTGCCCCACCAGGACAGCATTATGGCTACACCTTC. This encodes CSAPPGQHYGYTF.

Concerning this clonotype: Germline and junction disagree at one end, which may indicate a read error. V usage is TRBV7-9 and J usage is TRBJ2-1; D not certain. Germline V gene lookup returns CDR1 SEHNR and CDR2 FQNEAQ (reference sequence). This CDR3 is 8 amino acids long. The CDR3 DNA reads TGTGCCAGCAGCTTGGGGTCCTTC. As protein: CASSLGSF. The full variable domain, its missing parts supplied by reference TRBV7-9 and TRBJ2-1, is DTGVSQNPRHKITKRGQNVTFRCDPISEHNRLYWYRQTLGQGPEFLTYFQNEAQLEKSRLLSDRFSAERPKGSFSTLEIQRTEQGDSAMYLCASSLGSFGPGTRLTVL.

The rearrangement uses TRBV12-3 or TRBV12-4 and TRBJ1-5, with 8 nucleotides matching TRBD1. The CDR3 totals 15 residues. Losses at the gene ends were 5 bases for V and 0 bases for J; bases not matched to a gene: 3. CDR3 in DNA: TGTGCCAGCAGTATAACAGGGGGTAGCAATCAGCCCCAGCATTTT. It encodes CASSITGGSNQPQHF.

This clonotype was counted only a few times. J is TRBJ2-1 and V is TRBV6-2 or TRBV6-3; D is ambiguous. V lost 2 bases and J 4 bases, leaving 21 bases between the germline ends. Germline V lookup: CDR1 MNHEY, CDR2 SVGEGT. This CDR3 spans 18 amino acids. CDR3 DNA: TGTGCCAGCAGTTACCGACGCCAAGGTGCCTTGAGGTACAATGAGCAGTTCTTC. Its protein product is CASSYRRQGALRYNEQFF.

This clonotype was recorded many times. V is TRBV6-1 and J is TRBJ1-2; TRBD1 matches at 9 bases. Germline assignment: CDR1 MNHNS and CDR2 SASEGT. Losses at the gene ends were 6 bases for V and 6 bases for J; bases not matched to a gene: 11. This CDR3 has 15 amino acids. The CDR3 protein is CASRAGQGYANGYTF. The CDR3 DNA reads as TGTGCCAGCAGGGCGGGACAGGGTTATGCTAATGGCTACACCTTC.

The table lists this clonotype with a few counts. The chain carries TRBV5-1 and TRBJ2-5, with D perhaps given as TRBD1 or TRBD2 (5 bases each). Germline loops: CDR1 SGHRS, CDR2 YFSETQ. The CDR3 extends over 15 amino acids. Trimming left V 2 bases short and J 3 bases short, with 14 bases between. The CDR3 coding sequence is TGCGCCAGCAGCTTTAGAGGGGCGCATGAAGAGACCCAGTACTTC. It specifies CASSFRGAHEETQYF.

In this sample, this clonotype turned up many times. The chain carries TRBV2 and TRBJ1-2, with 10 bases lining up with TRBD1. J lost 1 base, V lost 5 bases, and 7 bases had no gene match. CDR1 and CDR2 from the germline V gene are SNHLY and FYNNEI. The CDR3 runs to 16 residues. CDR3 amino acids: CASSQDRGRGNYGYTF. In nucleotides, the CDR3 is TGTGCCAGCAGTCAAGACAGGGGGCGCGGTAACTATGGCTACACCTTC.

The rearrangement uses TRBV7-9 and TRBJ2-3, with TRBD2 identical over 7 bases. The CDR3 is 15 residues long. V lost 6 bases, J lost 3 bases, and 9 bases stayed unmatched. The germline gives CDR1 SEHNR, CDR2 FQNEAQ (reference sequence). The CDR3 region has the DNA TGTGCCAGCAGTCGGGCGGTGGGGGGGACAGATACGCAGTATTTT. Translating gives CASSRAVGGTDTQYF. The variable domain in full, completed from reference TRBV7-9 and TRBJ2-3, reads DTGVSQNPRHKITKRGQNVTFRCDPISEHNRLYWYRQTLGQGPEFLTYFQNEAQLEKSRLLSDRFSAERPKGSFSTLEIQRTEQGDSAMYLCASSRAVGGTDTQYFGPGTRLTVL.

The chain employs TRBV11-2 and TRBJ2-7; 8 nucleotides line up with TRBD1. V was clipped by 9 bases and J by 5 bases; unmatched bases: 9. The CDR3 spans 13 residues. The germline V gene encodes CDR1 SGHAT and CDR2 FQNNGV. CDR3 sequence: CASSDRGGDEQYF. CDR3 in DNA: TGTGCCAGTTCCGACAGGGGAGGAGACGAGCAGTACTTC.

The V gene is TRBV5-6, the J gene TRBJ2-1; a weak D match, TRBD1 (5 bases). Trimming pared 2 bases from V and 13 bases from J, leaving 13 bases between. The CDR3 has 12 amino acids. Germline CDR1 reads SGHDT; CDR2 reads YYEEEE. The CDR3 bases are TGTGCCAGCAGCTTCACGCAGGGTCGTCAGTTCTTC. It codes for CASSFTQGRQFF. The full variable domain, its missing parts supplied by reference TRBV5-6 and TRBJ2-1, is DAGVTQSPTHLIKTRGQQVTLRCSPKSGHDTVSWYQQALGQGPQFIFQYYEEEERQRGNFPDRFSGHQFPNYSSELNVNALLLGDSALYLCASSFTQGRQFFGPGTRLTVL.

This clonotype was counted ten times or more. The chain employs TRBV7-2 and TRBJ2-1; the D gene is possibly TRBD2 (6 bases). V lost 3 bases, J lost 7 bases, and 13 bases lay in between. CDR3 length equals 14 residues. CDR1 is SGHTA and CDR2 is FQGNSA in the germline V gene. The CDR3 reads CASSFPGLPNEQFF. CDR3 in DNA: TGTGCCAGCAGCTTCCCGGGACTCCCAAATGAGCAGTTCTTC.

In this sample, this clonotype turned up a few times. CDR3 nucleotides: TGTGCCAGCAGTTTATTCGGGTTCCTCGAGCAGTACTTC. Translated: CASSLFGFLEQYF. The chain links TRBV28 to TRBJ2-7; no definite D call. The V end was cut by 1 base, the J end by 6 bases, with 10 bases between. Germline V gives CDR1 MDHEN, CDR2 SYDVKM. This CDR3 spans 13 amino acids.

CDR3 DNA: TGCAGTGCTTGGAAAAACATTCAGTACTTC. It specifies CSAWKNIQYF. The chain has TRBV20-1 and TRBJ2-4; unclear D gene. In germline, CDR1 is DFQATT, CDR2 SNEGSKA (reference sequence). The germline V and J ends were trimmed by 5 bases and 4 bases, with 3 bases remaining between them. There are 10 residues in the CDR3.

This clonotype was found a few times. The rearrangement links TRBV7-3 to TRBJ2-1; D gene uncertain. Per the germline V gene, CDR1 is SGHTA and CDR2 is FQGTGA. The CDR3 is 13 residues long. Trimming stripped 5 bases from V and 4 bases from J, with 9 bases between. In DNA form, the CDR3 reads TGTGCCAGCAGCGGATCCCCTTACAATGAGCAGTTCTTC. Translated, it gives CASSGSPYNEQFF.

This sequence joins TRBV19 and TRBJ2-2, with D perhaps TRBD1 (6 bases). The CDR3 totals 14 residues. Germline values: CDR1 LNHDA, CDR2 SQIVND (reference sequence). V shed 6 bases and J shed 7 bases, with 15 bases lying between them. For the CDR3, the DNA is TGTGCCAGTAGGTGGCAGGGGTTAGTCGGGGAGCTGTTTTTT. Protein product: CASRWQGLVGELFF.

A few counts support this clonotype. The CDR3 protein is CASSQTASRQGYNEQFF. The CDR3 DNA sequence: TGCGCCAGCAGCCAGACAGCTTCCAGACAGGGCTACAATGAGCAGTTCTTC. V is TRBV4-1 and J is TRBJ2-1, with 7 bases matching TRBD1. This CDR3 comprises 17 residues. CDR1 and CDR2 from the germline V gene are MGHRA and YSYEKL. V lost 3 bases and J lost 3; bases outside the gene matches: 11.

This clonotype has a count of ten or more. This chain connects TRBV3-1 to TRBJ2-1; 8 bases align to TRBD1. The CDR3 spans 14 residues. J was trimmed by 7 bases and V by 3 bases; bases with no gene match: 5. Germline V CDR1 and CDR2: LGHDT, YNNKEL (reference sequence). CDR3 loop: CASSQRTGRNEQFF. The CDR3 region has the DNA TGTGCCAGCAGCCAGCGGACAGGGCGGAATGAGCAGTTCTTC.

This clonotype has ten or more counts. V gene TRBV29-1 combines with J gene TRBJ1-5; D not certain. Germline lookup yields CDR1 SQVTM and CDR2 ANQGSEA. This CDR3 has 12 residues. V gave up 6 bases and J gave up 4 bases, with 10 bases separating them. The CDR3, as DNA: TGCAGCGTCCGGGCCCCAAATCAGCCCCAGCATTTT. This encodes CSVRAPNQPQHF.

This clonotype occurred a few times. The chain carries TRBV9 and TRBJ1-6; TRBD1 aligns across 7 bases. V trimming: 3 bases; J trimming: 0 bases; junction bases outside the gene matches: 3. The germline V gene has CDR1 SGDLS and CDR2 YYNGEE. This CDR3 is 16 amino acids long. The CDR3 sequence is CASSGRDSSYNSPLHF. The CDR3, as DNA: TGTGCCAGCAGCGGCCGGGACAGCTCCTATAATTCACCCCTCCACTTT.

The CDR3 region is CAIQSFTGADYEQYF. Here the CDR3 DNA reads TGCGCCATCCAGTCCTTCACAGGGGCAGACTACGAGCAGTACTTC. This chain links TRBV5-1 with TRBJ2-7; 7 bases line up with TRBD1. J gave up 3 bases and V 9 bases, and 15 bases lay outside the gene matches. The V gene's germline CDR1 is SGHRS and CDR2 YFSETQ. The CDR3 extends over 15 amino acids.